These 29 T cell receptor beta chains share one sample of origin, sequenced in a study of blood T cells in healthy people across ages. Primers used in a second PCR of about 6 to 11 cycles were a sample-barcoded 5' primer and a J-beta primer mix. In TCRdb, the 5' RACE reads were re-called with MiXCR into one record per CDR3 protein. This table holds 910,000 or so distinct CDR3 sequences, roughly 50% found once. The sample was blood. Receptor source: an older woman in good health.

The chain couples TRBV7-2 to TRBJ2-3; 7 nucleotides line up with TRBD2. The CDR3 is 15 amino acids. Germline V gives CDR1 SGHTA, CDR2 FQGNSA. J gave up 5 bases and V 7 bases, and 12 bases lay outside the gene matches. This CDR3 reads CASNRREASGDTQYF. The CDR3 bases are TGTGCCAGCAATCGCAGGGAAGCTAGCGGAGATACGCAGTATTTT. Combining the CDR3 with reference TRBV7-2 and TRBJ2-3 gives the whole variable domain GAGVSQSPSNKVTEKGKDVELRCDPISGHTALYWYRQSLGQGLEFLIYFQGNSAPDKSGLPSDRFSAERTGGSVSTLTIQRTQQEDSAVYLCASNRREASGDTQYFGPGTRLTVL.

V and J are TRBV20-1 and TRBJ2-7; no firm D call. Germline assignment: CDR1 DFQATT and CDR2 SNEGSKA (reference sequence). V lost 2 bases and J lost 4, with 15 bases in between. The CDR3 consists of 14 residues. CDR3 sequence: CSARLDKGTYEQYF. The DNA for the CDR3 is TGCAGTGCTAGACTTGATAAAGGAACTTACGAGCAGTACTTC.

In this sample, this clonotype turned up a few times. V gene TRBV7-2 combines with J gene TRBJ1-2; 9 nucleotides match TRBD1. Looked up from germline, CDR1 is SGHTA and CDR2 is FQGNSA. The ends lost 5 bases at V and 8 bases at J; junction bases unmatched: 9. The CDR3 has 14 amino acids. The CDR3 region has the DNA TGTGCCAGCAGCGCACAACAGGGGGCGAAGGGCTACACCTTC. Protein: CASSAQQGAKGYTF.

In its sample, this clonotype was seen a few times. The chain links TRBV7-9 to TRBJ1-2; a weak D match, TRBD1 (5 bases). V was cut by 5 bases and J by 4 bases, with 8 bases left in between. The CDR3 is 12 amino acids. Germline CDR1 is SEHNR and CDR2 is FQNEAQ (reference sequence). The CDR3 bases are TGTGCCAGCAGCACAGACAGCTATGGCTACACCTTC. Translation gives CASSTDSYGYTF.

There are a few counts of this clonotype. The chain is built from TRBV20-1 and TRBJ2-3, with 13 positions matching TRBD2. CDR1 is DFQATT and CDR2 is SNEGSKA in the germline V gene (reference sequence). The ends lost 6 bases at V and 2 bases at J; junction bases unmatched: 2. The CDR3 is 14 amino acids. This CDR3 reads CSAGTSGVTDTQYF. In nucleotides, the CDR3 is TGCAGTGCCGGGACTAGCGGGGTCACAGATACGCAGTATTTT.

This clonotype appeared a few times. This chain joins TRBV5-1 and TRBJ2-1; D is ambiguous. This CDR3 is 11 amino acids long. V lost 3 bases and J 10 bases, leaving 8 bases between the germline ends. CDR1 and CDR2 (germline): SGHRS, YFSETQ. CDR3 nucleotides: TGCGCCAGCAGCTCCGCCGAGGAGCAGTTCTTC. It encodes CASSSAEEQFF.

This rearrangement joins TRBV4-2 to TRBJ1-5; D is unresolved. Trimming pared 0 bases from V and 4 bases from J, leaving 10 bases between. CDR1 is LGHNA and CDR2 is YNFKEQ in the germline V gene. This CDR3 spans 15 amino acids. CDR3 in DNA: TGTGCCAGCAGCCAAGACGTCACCCTTAATCAGCCCCAGCATTTT. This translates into CASSQDVTLNQPQHF.

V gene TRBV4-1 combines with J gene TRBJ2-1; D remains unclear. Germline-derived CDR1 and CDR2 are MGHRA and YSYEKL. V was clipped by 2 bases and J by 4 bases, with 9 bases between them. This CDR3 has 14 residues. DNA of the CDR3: TGCGCCAGCAGCCAACTGACGGAATACAATGAGCAGTTCTTC. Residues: CASSQLTEYNEQFF.

This CDR3 is CSARPYTSAYTDTQYF. CDR3 DNA sequence: TGCAGTGCTAGACCTTACACTAGCGCCTACACAGATACGCAGTATTTT. This chain links TRBV20-1 with TRBJ2-3; 7 bases fit TRBD2. The CDR3 covers 16 residues. V was pared by 2 bases and J by 2 bases, with 10 bases of the junction left unmatched. CDR1 is DFQATT and CDR2 is SNEGSKA in the germline V gene (reference sequence).

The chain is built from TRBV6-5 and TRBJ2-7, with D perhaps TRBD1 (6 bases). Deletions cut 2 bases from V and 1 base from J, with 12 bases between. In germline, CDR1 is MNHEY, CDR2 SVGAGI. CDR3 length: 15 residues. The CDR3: CASSYAKDSSYEQYF. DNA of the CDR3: TGTGCCAGCAGTTACGCGAAGGACAGTTCCTACGAGCAGTACTTC.

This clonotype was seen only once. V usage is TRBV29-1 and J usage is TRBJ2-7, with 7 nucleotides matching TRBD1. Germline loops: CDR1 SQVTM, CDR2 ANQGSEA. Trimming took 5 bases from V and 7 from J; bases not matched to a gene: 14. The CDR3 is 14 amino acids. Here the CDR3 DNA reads TGCAGCGTTCGTGACAGGGCCACGCCGAATGAGCAGTACTTC. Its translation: CSVRDRATPNEQYF.

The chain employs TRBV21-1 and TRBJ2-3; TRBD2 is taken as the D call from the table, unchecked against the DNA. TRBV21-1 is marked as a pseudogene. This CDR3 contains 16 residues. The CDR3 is CASSRLAGWGADTQYF. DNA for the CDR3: TGTGCCAGCAGCCGTCTAGCGGGATGGGGCGCAGATACGCAGTATTTT.

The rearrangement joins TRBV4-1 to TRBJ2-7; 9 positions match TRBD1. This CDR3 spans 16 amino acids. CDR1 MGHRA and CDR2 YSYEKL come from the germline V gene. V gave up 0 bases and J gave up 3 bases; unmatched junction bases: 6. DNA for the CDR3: TGCGCCAGCAGCCAAGATCGGACAGGGGCGATCTACGAGCAGTACTTC. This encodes CASSQDRTGAIYEQYF.

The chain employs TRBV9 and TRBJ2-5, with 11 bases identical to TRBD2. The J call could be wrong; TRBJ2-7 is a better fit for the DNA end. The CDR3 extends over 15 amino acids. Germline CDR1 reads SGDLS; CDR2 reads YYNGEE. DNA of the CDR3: TGTGCCAGCAGCATCGGACTAGCGGGCCTTTACGAGCAGTACTTC. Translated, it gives CASSIGLAGLYEQYF.

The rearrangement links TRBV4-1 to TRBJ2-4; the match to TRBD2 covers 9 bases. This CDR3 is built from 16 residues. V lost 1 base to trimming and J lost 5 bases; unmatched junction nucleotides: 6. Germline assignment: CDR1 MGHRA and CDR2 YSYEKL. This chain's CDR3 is CASSQGGGAVQNIQYF. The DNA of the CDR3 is TGCGCCAGCAGCCAAGGCGGGGGGGCCGTGCAAAACATTCAGTACTTC.

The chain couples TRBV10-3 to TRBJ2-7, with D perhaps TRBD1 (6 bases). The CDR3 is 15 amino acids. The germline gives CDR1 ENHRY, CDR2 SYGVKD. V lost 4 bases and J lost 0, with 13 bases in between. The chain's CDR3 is CAISGGQPSSYEQYF. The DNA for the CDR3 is TGTGCCATCAGTGGTGGACAGCCGAGCTCCTACGAGCAGTACTTC.

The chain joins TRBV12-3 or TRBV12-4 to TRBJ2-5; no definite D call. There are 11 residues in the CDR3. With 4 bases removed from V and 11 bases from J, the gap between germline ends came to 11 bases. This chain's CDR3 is CASSSAYQQYF. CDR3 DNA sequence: TGTGCCAGCAGTTCCGCATACCAGCAGTACTTC.

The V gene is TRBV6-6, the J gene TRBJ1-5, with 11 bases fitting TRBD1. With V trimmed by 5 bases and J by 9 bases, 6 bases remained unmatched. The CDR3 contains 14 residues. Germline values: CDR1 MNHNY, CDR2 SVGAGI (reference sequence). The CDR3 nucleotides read TGTGCCAGCAGTGCGGGACAGGGGGGATTGCCCCAGCATTTT. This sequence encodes CASSAGQGGLPQHF.

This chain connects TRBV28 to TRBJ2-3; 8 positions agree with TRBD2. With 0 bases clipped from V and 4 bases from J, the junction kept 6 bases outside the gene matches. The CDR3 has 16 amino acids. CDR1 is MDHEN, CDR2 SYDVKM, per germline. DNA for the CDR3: TGTGCCAGCAGTTTATGGGGACTAGAGGTCGCAGATACGCAGTATTTT. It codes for CASSLWGLEVADTQYF.

CDR3 nucleotides: TGCAGTGCTAGATTCGCTAGCGGCCACAATGAGCAGTTCTTC. It yields the protein CSARFASGHNEQFF. The chain uses TRBV20-1 and TRBJ2-1, with 7 nucleotides matching TRBD2. Germline lookup yields CDR1 DFQATT and CDR2 SNEGSKA (reference sequence). V gave up 2 bases and J gave up 5 bases; unmatched junction bases: 6. The CDR3 loop spans 14 amino acids.

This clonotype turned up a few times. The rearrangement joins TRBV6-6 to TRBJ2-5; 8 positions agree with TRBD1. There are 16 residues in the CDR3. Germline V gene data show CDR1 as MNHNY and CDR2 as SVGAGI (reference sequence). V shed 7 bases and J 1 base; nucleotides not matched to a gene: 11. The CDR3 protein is CASTPPGGFLQETQYF. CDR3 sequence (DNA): TGTGCCAGCACCCCTCCAGGGGGCTTTCTCCAAGAGACCCAGTACTTC.

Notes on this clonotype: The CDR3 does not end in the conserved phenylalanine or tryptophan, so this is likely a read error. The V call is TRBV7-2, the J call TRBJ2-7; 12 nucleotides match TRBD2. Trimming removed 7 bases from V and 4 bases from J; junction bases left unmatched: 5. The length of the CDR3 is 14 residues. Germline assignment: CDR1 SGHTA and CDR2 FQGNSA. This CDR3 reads CASTLTSGGYEQYS. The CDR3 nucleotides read TGTGCCAGCACCCTGACTAGCGGGGGATACGAGCAGTACTCC.

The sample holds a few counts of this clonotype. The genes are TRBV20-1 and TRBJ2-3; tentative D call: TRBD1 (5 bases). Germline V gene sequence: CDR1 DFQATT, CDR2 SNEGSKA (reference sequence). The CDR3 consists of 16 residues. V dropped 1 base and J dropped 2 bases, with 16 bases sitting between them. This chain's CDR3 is CSARGGAAHPTDTQYF. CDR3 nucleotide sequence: TGCAGTGCTAGAGGGGGCGCGGCGCATCCCACAGATACGCAGTATTTT.

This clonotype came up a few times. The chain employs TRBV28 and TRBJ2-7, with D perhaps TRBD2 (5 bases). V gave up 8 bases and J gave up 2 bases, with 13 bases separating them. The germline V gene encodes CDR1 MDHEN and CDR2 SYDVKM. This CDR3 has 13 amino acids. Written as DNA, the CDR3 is TGTGCCAGCGCCGCCGGGAATCCCTACGAGCAGTACTTC. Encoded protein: CASAAGNPYEQYF.

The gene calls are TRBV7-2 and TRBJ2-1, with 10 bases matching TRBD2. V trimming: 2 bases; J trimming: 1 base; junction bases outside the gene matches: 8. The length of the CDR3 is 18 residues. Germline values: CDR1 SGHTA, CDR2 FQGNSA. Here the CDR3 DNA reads TGTGCCAGCAGCTTAAAAGCGGGAGGGTCTGGTTCCTACAATGAGCAGTTCTTC. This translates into CASSLKAGGSGSYNEQFF. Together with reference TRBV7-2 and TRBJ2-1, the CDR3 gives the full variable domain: GAGVSQSPSNKVTEKGKDVELRCDPISGHTALYWYRQSLGQGLEFLIYFQGNSAPDKSGLPSDRFSAERTGGSVSTLTIQRTQQEDSAVYLCASSLKAGGSGSYNEQFFGPGTRLTVL.

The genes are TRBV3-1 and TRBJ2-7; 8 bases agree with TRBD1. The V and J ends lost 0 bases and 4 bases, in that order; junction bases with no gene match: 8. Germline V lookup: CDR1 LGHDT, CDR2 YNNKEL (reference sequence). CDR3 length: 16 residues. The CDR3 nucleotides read TGTGCCAGCAGCCAAGATATACCAGGGGGCGTTTACGAGCAGTACTTC. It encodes CASSQDIPGGVYEQYF.

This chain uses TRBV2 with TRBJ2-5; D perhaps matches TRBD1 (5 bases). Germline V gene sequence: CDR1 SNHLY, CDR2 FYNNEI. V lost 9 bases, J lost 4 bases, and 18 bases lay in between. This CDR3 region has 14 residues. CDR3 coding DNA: TGTGCCAGGTCTACAGGACAATTTCGAGAGACCCAGTACTTC. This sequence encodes CARSTGQFRETQYF. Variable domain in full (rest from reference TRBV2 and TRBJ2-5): EPEVTQTPSHQVTQMGQEVILRCVPISNHLYFYWYRQILGQKVEFLVSFYNNEISEKSEIFDDQFSVERPDGSNFTLKIRSTKLEDSAMYFCARSTGQFRETQYFGPGTRLLVL.

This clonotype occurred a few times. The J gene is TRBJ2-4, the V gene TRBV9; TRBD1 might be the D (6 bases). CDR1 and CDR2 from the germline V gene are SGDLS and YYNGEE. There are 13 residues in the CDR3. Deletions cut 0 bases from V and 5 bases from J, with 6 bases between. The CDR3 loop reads CASSVGTENIQYF. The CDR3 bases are TGTGCCAGCAGCGTAGGGACAGAAAACATTCAGTACTTC.

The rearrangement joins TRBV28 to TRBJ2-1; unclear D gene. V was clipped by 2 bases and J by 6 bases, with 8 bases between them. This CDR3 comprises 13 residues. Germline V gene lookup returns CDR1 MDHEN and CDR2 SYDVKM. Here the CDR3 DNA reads TGTGCCAGCAGTTTAACCGCAATCAATGAGCAGTTCTTC. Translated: CASSLTAINEQFF.